This T cell receptor (beta chain) was found in a study of OX40 agonist ivuxolimab in advanced cancers. Background on the study: At 82.7% male, the cohort had a mean age of approximately 60 years, ranging from about 23 to 79. Partial responses were observed in three patients, of whom one had hepatocellular carcinoma and two had cutaneous melanoma.

V was cut by 1 base and J by 6 bases, with 15 bases left in between. CDR3 size: 16 residues. Germline CDR1 reads SGHVS; CDR2 reads FNYEAQ. Sequencing was performed with immunoSEQ multiplex PCR; in TCRdb, only in-frame clones are kept and a portion is missing. Of tens of thousands of clones listed, 70% to 90% are singletons. The J gene is TRBJ1-4, the V gene TRBV7-6; TRBD1 is a possible D gene (5 bases). Specimen: CD4+ or CD8+ T cells sorted from blood, collected in a trial of the OX40 agonist ivuxolimab. This TCR was sampled from an adult with an advanced solid tumor such as melanoma, head and neck, liver or kidney cancer. The CDR3 reads CASSLGSGQGDEKLFF. The CDR3 DNA is TGTGCCAGCAGCTTAGGTAGCGGGCAGGGTGATGAAAAACTGTTTTTT.